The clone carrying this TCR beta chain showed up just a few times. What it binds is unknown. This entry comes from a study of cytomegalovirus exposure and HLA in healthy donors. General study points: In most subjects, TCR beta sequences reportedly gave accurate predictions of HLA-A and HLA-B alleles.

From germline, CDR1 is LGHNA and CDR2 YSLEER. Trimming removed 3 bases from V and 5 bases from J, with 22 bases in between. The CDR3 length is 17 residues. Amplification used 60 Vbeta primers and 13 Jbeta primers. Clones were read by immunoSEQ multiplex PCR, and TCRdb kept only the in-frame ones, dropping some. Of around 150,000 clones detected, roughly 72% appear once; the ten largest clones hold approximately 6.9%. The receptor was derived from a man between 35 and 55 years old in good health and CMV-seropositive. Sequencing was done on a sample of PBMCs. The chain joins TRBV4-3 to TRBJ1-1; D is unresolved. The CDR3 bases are TGCGCCAGCAGCCACTATATCATAGGGCGGGGATGGACTGAAGCTTTCTTT. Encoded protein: CASSHYIIGRGWTEAFF.